Listed here is a single T cell receptor (beta chain). Its antigen is still unknown. CDR1 and CDR2 (germline): SGHRS, YFSETQ. The CDR3 is 15 residues long. The V end was cut by 4 bases, the J end by 2 bases, with 12 bases between. Sequenced by immunoSEQ multiplex PCR; TCRdb stores in-frame clones only, minus some. The table records about 82,000 clones, approximately 80% of them present only once. This record comes from a study of memory CD4+ T cells and cytomegalovirus serostatus. Study-wide context: Of the healthy Belgian adults, 8 to 10 were CMV seropositive and 24 seronegative. Study-level findings and limits: CMV serostatus prediction reached median AUC around 0.95, or 0.9 with US-trained model.

Single viable CD3+CD4+CD8-CD45RO+ cells were sorted as the memory CD4+ T cells. Sequencing was performed on memory CD4+ T cells from blood. The source of this sequence is an adult in good health and CMV-seronegative. This chain joins TRBV5-1 and TRBJ1-4, with D perhaps TRBD1 (5 bases). The CDR3 nucleotides are TGCGCCAGCAGCGTCTTGGGGGGGACTAATGAAAAACTGTTTTTT. It specifies CASSVLGGTNEKLFF.